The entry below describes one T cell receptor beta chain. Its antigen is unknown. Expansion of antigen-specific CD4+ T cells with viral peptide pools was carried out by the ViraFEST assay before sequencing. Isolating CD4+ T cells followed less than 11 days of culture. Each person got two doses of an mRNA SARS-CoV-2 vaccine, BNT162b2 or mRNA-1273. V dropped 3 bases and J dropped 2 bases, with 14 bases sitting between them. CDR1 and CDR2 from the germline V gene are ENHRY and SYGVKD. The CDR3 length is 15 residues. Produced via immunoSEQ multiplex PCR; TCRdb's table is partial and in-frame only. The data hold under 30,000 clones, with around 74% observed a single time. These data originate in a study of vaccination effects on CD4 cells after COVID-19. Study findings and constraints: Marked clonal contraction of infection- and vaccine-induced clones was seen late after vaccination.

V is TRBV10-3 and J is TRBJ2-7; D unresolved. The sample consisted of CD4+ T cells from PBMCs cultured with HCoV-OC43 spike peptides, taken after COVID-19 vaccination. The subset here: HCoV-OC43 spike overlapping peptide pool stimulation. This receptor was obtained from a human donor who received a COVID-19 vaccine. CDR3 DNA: TGTGCCATCAGTGAATCCACTGTGTCCACCTACGAGCAGTACTTC. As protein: CAISESTVSTYEQYF.